This T cell receptor (beta chain) came from a study of OX40 agonist ivuxolimab in advanced cancers. At the level of the study: Ivuxolimab is a fully human IgG2 antibody that activates OX40 (CD134). Allowance was made for prior anti-PD-1, anti-PD-L1 or anti-CTLA-4 therapy, and around 44% had some. Study-wide findings and caveats: No antigen was identified for the clonally expanded peripheral T cells.

In regard to this clone: Its antigen is as yet unknown.

V dropped 5 bases and J dropped 4 bases, with 9 bases sitting between them. The CDR3 length is 13 residues. Germline V gives CDR1 MNHEY, CDR2 SMNVEV (reference sequence). Sequencing used immunoSEQ multiplex PCR; TCRdb keeps in-frame clones, though not all of them. The table includes 60,000 to 70,000 clones, around 93% detected once. The J gene is TRBJ1-3, the V gene TRBV27; D gene unclear. The receptor comes from an adult with an advanced solid tumor such as melanoma, head and neck, liver or kidney cancer. Sequenced here: CD4+ or CD8+ T cells sorted from blood, sampled in a trial of the OX40 agonist ivuxolimab. CDR3 nucleotide sequence: TGTGCCAGCAGTCCCTTTAACGGAAACACCATATATTTT. Its protein is CASSPFNGNTIYF.